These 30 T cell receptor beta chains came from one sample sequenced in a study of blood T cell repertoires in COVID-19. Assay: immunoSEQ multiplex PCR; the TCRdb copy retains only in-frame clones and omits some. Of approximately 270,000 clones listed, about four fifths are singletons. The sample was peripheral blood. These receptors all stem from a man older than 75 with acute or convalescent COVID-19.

The CDR3 reads CATSASGHFSYEQYF. Here the CDR3 DNA reads TGTGCCACCAGTGCCTCGGGACATTTCTCCTACGAGCAGTACTTC. The rearrangement joins TRBV24-1 to TRBJ2-7; maybe TRBD1 (6 bases). Germline V gives CDR1 KGHDR, CDR2 SFDVKD. Trimming took off 5 bases at V and 0 bases at J, with 13 bases between the two ends. This CDR3 contains 15 residues.

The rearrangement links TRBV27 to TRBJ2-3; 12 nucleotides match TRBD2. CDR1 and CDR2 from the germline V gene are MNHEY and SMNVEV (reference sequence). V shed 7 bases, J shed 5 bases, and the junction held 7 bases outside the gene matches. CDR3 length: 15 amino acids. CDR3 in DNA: TGTGCCAGCATCAGCAAGGGACTAGCGGGAGATACGCAGTATTTT. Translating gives CASISKGLAGDTQYF.

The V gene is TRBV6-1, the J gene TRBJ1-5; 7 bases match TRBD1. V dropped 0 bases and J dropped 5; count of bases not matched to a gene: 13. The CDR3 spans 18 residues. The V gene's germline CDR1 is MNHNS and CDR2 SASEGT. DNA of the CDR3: TGTGCCAGCAGTGAAGCTGAGGGACAGTTGACCTCTTATCAGCCCCAGCATTTT. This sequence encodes CASSEAEGQLTSYQPQHF.

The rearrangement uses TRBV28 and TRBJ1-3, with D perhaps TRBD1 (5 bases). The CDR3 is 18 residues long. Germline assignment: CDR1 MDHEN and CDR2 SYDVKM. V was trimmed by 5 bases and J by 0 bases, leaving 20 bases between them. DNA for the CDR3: TGTGCCAGCAGTCCCTATAGAATGTGGACACCCTCTGGAAACACCATATATTTT. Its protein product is CASSPYRMWTPSGNTIYF.

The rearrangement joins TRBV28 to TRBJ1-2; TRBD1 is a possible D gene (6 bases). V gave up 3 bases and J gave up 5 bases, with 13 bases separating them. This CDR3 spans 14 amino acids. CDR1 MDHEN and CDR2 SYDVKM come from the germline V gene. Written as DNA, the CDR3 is TGTGCCAGCAGTTTGACAGGTGTAGGGTATGGCTACACCTTC. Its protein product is CASSLTGVGYGYTF.

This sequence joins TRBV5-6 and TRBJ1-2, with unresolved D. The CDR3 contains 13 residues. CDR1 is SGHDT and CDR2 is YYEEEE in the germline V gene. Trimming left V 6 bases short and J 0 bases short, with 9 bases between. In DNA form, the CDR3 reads TGTGCCAGCATAGCCCGGACTAACTATGGCTACACCTTC. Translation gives CASIARTNYGYTF.

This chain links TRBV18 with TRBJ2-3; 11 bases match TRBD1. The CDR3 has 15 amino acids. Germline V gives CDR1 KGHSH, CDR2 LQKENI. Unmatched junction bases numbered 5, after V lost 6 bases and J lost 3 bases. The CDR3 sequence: CASSQDRGPTDTQYF. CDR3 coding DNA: TGTGCCAGCTCTCAGGACAGGGGGCCGACAGATACGCAGTATTTT. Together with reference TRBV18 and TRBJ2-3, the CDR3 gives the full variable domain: NAGVMQNPRHLVRRRGQEARLRCSPMKGHSHVYWYRQLPEEGLKFMVYLQKENIIDESGMPKERFSAEFPKEGPSILRIQQVVRGDSAAYFCASSQDRGPTDTQYFGPGTRLTVL.

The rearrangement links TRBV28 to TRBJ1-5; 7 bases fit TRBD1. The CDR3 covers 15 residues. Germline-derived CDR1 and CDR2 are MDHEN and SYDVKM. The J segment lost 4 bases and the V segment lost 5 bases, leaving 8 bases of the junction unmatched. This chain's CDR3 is CASSPLRGLNQPQHF. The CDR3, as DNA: TGTGCCAGCAGTCCGCTTAGGGGGCTTAATCAGCCCCAGCATTTT.

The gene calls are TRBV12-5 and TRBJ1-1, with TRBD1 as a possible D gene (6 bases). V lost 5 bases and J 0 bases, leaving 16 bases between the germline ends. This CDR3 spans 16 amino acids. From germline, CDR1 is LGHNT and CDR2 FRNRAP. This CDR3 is CASGAIQGSMNTEAFF. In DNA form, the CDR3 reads TGTGCTAGTGGTGCCATACAGGGCTCGATGAACACTGAAGCTTTCTTT.

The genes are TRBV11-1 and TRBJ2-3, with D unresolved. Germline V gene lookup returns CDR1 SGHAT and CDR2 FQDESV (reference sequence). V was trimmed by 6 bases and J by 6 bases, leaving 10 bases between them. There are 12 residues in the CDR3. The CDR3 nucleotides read TGTGCCAGCAGGGGCGCCGCGGATACGCAGTATTTT. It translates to CASRGAADTQYF.

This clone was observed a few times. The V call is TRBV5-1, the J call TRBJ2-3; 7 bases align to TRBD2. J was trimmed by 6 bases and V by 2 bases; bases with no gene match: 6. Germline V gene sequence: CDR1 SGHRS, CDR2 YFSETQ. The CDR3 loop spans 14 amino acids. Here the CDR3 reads CASSLKRDRDTQYF. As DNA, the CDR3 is TGCGCCAGCAGCTTAAAGCGGGATCGGGATACGCAGTATTTT.

For the CDR3, the DNA is TGCGCCAGCAGCCGCCCGGGACACCCAAATCAGCCCCAGCATTTT. This translates into CASSRPGHPNQPQHF. This chain links TRBV4-1 with TRBJ1-5; TRBD1 is a possible D gene (6 bases). Germline values: CDR1 MGHRA, CDR2 YSYEKL. V shed 4 bases and J shed 4 bases, with 14 bases lying between them. CDR3 size: 15 residues.

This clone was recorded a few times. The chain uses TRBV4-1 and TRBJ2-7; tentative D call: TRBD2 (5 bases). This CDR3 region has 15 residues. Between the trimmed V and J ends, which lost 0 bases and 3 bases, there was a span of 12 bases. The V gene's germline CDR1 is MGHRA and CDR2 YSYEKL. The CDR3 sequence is CASSQDLGNFYEQYF. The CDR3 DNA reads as TGCGCCAGCAGCCAAGATCTCGGGAACTTCTACGAGCAGTACTTC.

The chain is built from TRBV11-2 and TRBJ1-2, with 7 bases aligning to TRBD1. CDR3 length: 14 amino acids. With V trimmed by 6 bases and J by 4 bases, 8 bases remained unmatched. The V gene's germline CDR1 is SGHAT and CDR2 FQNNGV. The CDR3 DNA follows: TGTGCCAGCAGGCGAATCCGGGACAGCTATGGCTACACCTTC. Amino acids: CASRRIRDSYGYTF.

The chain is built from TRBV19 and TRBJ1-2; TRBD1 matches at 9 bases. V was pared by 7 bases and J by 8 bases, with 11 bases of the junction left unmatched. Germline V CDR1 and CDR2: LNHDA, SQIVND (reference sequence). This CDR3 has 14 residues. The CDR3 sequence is CASNPSQGARGYTF. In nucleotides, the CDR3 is TGTGCCAGTAACCCATCACAGGGGGCTCGAGGCTACACCTTC.

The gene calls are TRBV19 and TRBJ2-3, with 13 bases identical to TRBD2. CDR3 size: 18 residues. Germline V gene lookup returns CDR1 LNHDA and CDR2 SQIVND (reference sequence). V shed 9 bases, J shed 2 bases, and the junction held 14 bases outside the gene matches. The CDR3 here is CASSRPGGTSGITDTQYF. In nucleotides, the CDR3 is TGTGCCAGCTCCCGGCCGGGAGGGACTAGCGGGATCACAGATACGCAGTATTTT.

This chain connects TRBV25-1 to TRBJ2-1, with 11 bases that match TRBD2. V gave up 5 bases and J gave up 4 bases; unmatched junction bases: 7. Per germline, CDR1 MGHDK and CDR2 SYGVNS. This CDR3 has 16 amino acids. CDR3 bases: TGTGCCAGCAGTTCGCGGGCTAGCGGGGGGTACAATGAGCAGTTCTTC. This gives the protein CASSSRASGGYNEQFF. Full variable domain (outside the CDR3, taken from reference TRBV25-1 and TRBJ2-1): EADIYQTPRYLVIGTGKKITLECSQTMGHDKMYWYQQDPGMELHLIHYSYGVNSTEKGDLSSESTVSRIRTEHFPLTLESARPSHTSQYLCASSSRASGGYNEQFFGPGTRLTVL.

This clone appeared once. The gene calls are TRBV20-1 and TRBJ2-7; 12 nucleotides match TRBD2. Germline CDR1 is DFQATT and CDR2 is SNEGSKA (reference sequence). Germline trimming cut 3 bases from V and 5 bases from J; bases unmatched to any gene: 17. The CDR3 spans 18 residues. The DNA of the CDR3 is TGCAGTGCTAGTATTCGGCTAGCGGGAGGGCTAAGTTTCCACGAGCAGTACTTC. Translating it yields CSASIRLAGGLSFHEQYF.

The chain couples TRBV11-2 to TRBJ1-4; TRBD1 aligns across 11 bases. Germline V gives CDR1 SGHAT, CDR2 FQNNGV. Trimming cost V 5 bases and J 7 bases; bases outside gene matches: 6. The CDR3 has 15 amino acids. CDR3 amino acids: CASSPSGTGGEKLFF. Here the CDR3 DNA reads TGTGCCAGCAGCCCCTCGGGGACAGGGGGTGAAAAACTGTTTTTT. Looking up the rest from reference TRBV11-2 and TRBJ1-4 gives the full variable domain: EAGVAQSPRYKIIEKRQSVAFWCNPISGHATLYWYQQILGQGPKLLIQFQNNGVVDDSQLPKDRFSAERLKGVDSTLKIQPAKLEDSAVYLCASSPSGTGGEKLFFGSGTQLSVL.

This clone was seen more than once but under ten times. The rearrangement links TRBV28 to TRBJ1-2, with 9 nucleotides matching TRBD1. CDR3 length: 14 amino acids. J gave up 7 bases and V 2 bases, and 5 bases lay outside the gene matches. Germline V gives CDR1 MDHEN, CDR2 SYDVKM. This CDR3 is CASSLTGGARGYTF. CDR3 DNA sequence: TGTGCCAGCAGTTTAACAGGGGGCGCACGTGGCTACACCTTC.

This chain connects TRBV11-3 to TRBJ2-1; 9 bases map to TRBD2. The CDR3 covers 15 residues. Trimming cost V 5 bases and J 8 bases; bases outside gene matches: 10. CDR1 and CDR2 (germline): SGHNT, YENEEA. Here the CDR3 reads CASSLGAGGVDEQFF. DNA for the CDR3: TGTGCCAGCAGCCTGGGAGCGGGAGGAGTCGATGAGCAGTTCTTC.

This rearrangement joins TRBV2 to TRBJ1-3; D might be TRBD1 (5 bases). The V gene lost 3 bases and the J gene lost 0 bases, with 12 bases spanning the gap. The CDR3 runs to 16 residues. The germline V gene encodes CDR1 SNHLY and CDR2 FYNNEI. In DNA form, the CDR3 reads TGTGCCAGCAGTGAGCAGGGACTCTACTCTGGAAACACCATATATTTT. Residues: CASSEQGLYSGNTIYF.

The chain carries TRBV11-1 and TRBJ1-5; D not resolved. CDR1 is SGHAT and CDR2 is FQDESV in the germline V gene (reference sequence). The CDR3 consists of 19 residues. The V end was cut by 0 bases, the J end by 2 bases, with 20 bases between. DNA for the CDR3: TGTGCCAGCAGCTTAGCGCTAAAGAACCCCAACGGGTGCAATCAGCCCCAGCATTTT. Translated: CASSLALKNPNGCNQPQHF.

The chain's CDR3 is CATSGKTGYSNQPQHF. The CDR3 DNA sequence: TGTGCCACCTCGGGGAAGACAGGCTATAGCAATCAGCCCCAGCATTTT. The J gene is TRBJ1-5, the V gene TRBV24-1; D might be TRBD1 (6 bases). Germline values: CDR1 KGHDR, CDR2 SFDVKD. Deletions cut 9 bases from V and 0 bases from J, with 17 bases between. The CDR3 loop spans 16 amino acids.

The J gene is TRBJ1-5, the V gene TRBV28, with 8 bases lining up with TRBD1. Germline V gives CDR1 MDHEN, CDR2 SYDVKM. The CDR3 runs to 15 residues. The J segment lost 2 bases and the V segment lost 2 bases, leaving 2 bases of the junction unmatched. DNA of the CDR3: TGTGCCAGCAGTTTAGTGACAGGGGGCAATCAGCCCCAGCATTTT. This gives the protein CASSLVTGGNQPQHF.

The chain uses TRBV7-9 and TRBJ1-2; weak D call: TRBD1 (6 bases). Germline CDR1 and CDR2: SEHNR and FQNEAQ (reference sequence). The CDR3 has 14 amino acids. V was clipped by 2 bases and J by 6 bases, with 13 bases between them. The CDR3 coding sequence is TGTGCCAGCAGCTTAACGGGCGGACAGCATGGCTACACCTTC. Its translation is CASSLTGGQHGYTF.

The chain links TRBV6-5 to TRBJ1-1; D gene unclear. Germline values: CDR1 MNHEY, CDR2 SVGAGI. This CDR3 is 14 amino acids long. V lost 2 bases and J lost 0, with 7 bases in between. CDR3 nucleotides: TGTGCCAGCAGTTACGGCCCGCTGAACACTGAAGCTTTCTTT. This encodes CASSYGPLNTEAFF.

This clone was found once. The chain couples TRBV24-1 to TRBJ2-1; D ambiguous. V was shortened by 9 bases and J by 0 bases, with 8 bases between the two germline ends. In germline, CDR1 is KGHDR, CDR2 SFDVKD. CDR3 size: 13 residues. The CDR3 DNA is TGTGCCACCGGAGCTAGCTCCTACAATGAGCAGTTCTTC. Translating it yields CATGASSYNEQFF.

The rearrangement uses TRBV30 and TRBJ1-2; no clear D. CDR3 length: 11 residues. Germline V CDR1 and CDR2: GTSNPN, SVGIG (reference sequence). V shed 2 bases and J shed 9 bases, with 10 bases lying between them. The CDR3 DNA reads TGTGCCTGGAGTATGGGCAGGAGCTACACCTTC. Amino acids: CAWSMGRSYTF.

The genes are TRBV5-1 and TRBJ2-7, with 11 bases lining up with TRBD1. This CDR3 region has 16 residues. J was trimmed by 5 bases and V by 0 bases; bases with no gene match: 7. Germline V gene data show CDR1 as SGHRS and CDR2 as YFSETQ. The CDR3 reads CASSLEGQGAFDEQYF. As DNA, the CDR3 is TGCGCCAGCAGCTTGGAAGGACAGGGGGCCTTCGACGAGCAGTACTTC.